This is a list of T cell receptor beta chains from one sample in a study of a mutant IDH1 vaccine in newly diagnosed glioma. Sequenced by immunoSEQ multiplex PCR; TCRdb stores in-frame clones only, minus some. This sample has tens of thousands of clones, with about 80% found just once. This specimen was PBMCs, taken from a glioma patient treated with radiotherapy, temozolomide or both. The receptors come from a man under 40 with glioma. The CDR3 runs from the conserved cysteine through the conserved F or W. A D gene is named only where the DNA matches it firmly. Not all rows give a size; the values are once, few, many and, for expanded clones, a class.

clone_size	d_call	v_call	j_call	cdr3_nt	cdr3_aa
few	-	TRBV2	TRBJ1-3	TGTGCCAGCCCAGCGGGAAACACCATATATTTT	CASPAGNTIYF
-	TRBD2	TRBV29-1	TRBJ2-1	TGCAGCGGGGAAAGGGGCGGGAGGTTCAATGAGCAGTTCTTC	CSGERGGRFNEQFF
-	-	TRBV28	TRBJ2-5	TGTGCCAGCGGGGAGACCCAGTACTTC	CASGETQYF
-	-	TRBV19	TRBJ1-2	TGTGCCAGTAGTATCCCCCGGGGGAGAAACTATGGCTACACCTTC	CASSIPRGRNYGYTF
-	-	TRBV5-3	TRBJ1-4	TGTGCCAGAAGCCTCGAAGAGACAAGTTCTAATGAAAAACTGTTTTTT	CARSLEETSSNEKLFF
-	-	TRBV19	TRBJ2-3	TGTGCCAGTAGTATAATCACAGGGGGGGCTGATACGCAGTATTTT	CASSIITGGADTQYF
-	-	TRBV30	TRBJ2-1	TGTGCCTGGAGTCAAAATGAGCAGTTCTTC	CAWSQNEQFF
once	TRBD1	TRBV29-1	TRBJ2-1	TGCAGCGTTCCAGGGATGGGACAGTACAATGAGCAGTTCTTC	CSVPGMGQYNEQFF
-	-	TRBV5-4	TRBJ1-1	TGTGCCAGCAGCACGGTTACAGGGTCAAAATACACTTTCTTT	CASSTVTGSKYTFF
once	-	TRBV6-6	TRBJ1-6	TGTGCCAGCAGGGTAGACCTTAATTCACCCCTCCACTTT	CASRVDLNSPLHF
-	TRBD1	TRBV30	TRBJ2-1	TGTGCCTGGAGATCGCTAACGCGACAGGGGGGTTACAATGAGCAGTTCTTC	CAWRSLTRQGGYNEQFF
-	-	TRBV27	TRBJ1-5	TGTGCCAGCAGGATCGACAGTCAGCCAGGGCCCCAGCATTTT	CASRIDSQPGPQHF
-	-	TRBV25-1	TRBJ1-3	TGTGCCAGCAGTGAATTAGGCGCGGAGGGACCGCGCACCATATATTTT	CASSELGAEGPRTIYF
-	-	TRBV29-1	TRBJ2-1	TGCAGCGGGGGGCAAACCTACAATGAGCAGTTCTTC	CSGGQTYNEQFF
-	-	TRBV10-3	TRBJ2-2	TGTGCCATCGGGGGCGATGGTACCGGGGAGCTGTTTTTT	CAIGGDGTGELFF
few	-	TRBV5-1	TRBJ2-7	TGCGCCAGCGCATCCGTTGCGGGTTACGAGCAGTACTTC	CASASVAGYEQYF
-	-	TRBV9	TRBJ1-6	TGTGCCAGCAGCGTGGAAGTTTGGAATTCACCCCTCCACTTT	CASSVEVWNSPLHF
-	-	TRBV9	TRBJ2-2	TGTGCCAGCAGCGTAGAGGGGGGGACCGGGGAGCTGTTTTTT	CASSVEGGTGELFF
-	-	TRBV5-5	TRBJ2-7	TGTGCCAGCAGCCCCTCGGGCGATTCCAGATCCTACGAGCAGTACTTC	CASSPSGDSRSYEQYF
few	-	TRBV13	TRBJ1-1	TGTGCCAGCAGCCCGAGAAAAAACACTGAAGCTTTCTTT	CASSPRKNTEAFF
-	TRBD1	TRBV9	TRBJ2-3	TGTGCCAGCAGCGTAGGGACAGGGGAAAGCACAGATACGCAGTATTTT	CASSVGTGESTDTQYF
-	-	TRBV5-1	TRBJ2-3	TGCGCCAGCAGCCCCACCATACTATACACAGATACGCAGTATTTT	CASSPTILYTDTQYF
once	-	TRBV6-5	TRBJ2-1	TGTGCCAGCAGTTACTCGGGTGCTGGCGCTCAGTTCTTC	CASSYSGAGAQFF
-	TRBD2	TRBV5-1	TRBJ2-3	TGCGCCAGCAGCTTGGCCTATCACGGGGGGGGTACAGATACGCAGTATTTT	CASSLAYHGGGTDTQYF
-	-	TRBV18	TRBJ1-1	TGTGCCAGCTCACCGGGCGGGAAGAACACTGAAGCTTTCTTT	CASSPGGKNTEAFF
few	-	TRBV5-1	TRBJ1-1	TGCGCCAGCAGCAGGGCCCTGAACACTGAAGCTTTCTTT	CASSRALNTEAFF
-	-	TRBV4-1	TRBJ2-5	TGCGCCAGCAGTCAAAGGCCCCAAGAGACCCAGTACTTC	CASSQRPQETQYF
once	-	TRBV30	TRBJ2-7	TGTGCCTGGACCGCATCGGGACACTCGAGCTACGAGCAGTACTTC	CAWTASGHSSYEQYF
-	-	TRBV11-3	TRBJ2-6	TGTGCCAGCAGCACCGGGACAAGCTCTGGGGCCAACGTCCTGACTTTC	CASSTGTSSGANVLTF
-	-	TRBV12-5	TRBJ1-2	TGTGCTAGTGGTTTTGGGGGGACGGGTGGCTACACCTTC	CASGFGGTGGYTF
few	-	TRBV30	TRBJ1-1	TGTGCCTGGAGTGTTGGGCGGGCGGGAGCTTTCTTT	CAWSVGRAGAFF
once	-	TRBV19	TRBJ2-7	TGTGCCAGTAGTATCAGGGGGGCTTCCTACGAGCAGTACTTC	CASSIRGASYEQYF
-	TRBD1	TRBV5-4	TRBJ1-1	TGTGCCAGCAGCTTCGGACAGGAGACCACTGAAGCTTTCTTT	CASSFGQETTEAFF
-	TRBD1	TRBV7-6	TRBJ2-7	TGTGCCAGCAGCCCCACAGGGGGCCGCGAGCAGTACTTC	CASSPTGGREQYF
few	TRBD1	TRBV4-3	TRBJ1-1	TGCGCCAGCAGCCAAGGGGACAGGGCTGAAGCTTTCTTT	CASSQGDRAEAFF
-	-	TRBV5-1	TRBJ1-6	TGCGCCAGCAGCCGCCGCCAGGGGCATAATTCACCCCTCCACTTT	CASSRRQGHNSPLHF
-	-	TRBV15	TRBJ1-1	TGTGCCACCAGCCAGATACAGTGGAGTGAAGCTTTCTTT	CATSQIQWSEAFF
few	-	TRBV19	TRBJ2-7	TGTGCCAGTAGTCCCACTAGGGCGGGGCTCTACGAGCAGTACTTC	CASSPTRAGLYEQYF
-	-	TRBV7-8	TRBJ1-1	TGTGCCAGCAGCTTTAGTGGACAGAAGAACACTGAAGCTTTCTTT	CASSFSGQKNTEAFF
few	-	TRBV7-8	TRBJ1-1	TGTGCCAGCAGCTTAGTCGGAATGGGAGCTTTCTTT	CASSLVGMGAFF
few	TRBD1	TRBV5-4	TRBJ1-1	TGTGCCAGTTGGGGACAGGCCGGAAGGACTGAAGCTTTCTTT	CASWGQAGRTEAFF
-	-	TRBV5-6	TRBJ2-6	TGTGCCAGCCTCTATTACAGGGCCTCCGGGGCCAACGTCCTGACTTTC	CASLYYRASGANVLTF
-	-	TRBV27	TRBJ2-7	TGTGCCAGCATGCCCTTGAATGCAGGGGCCTACGAGCAGTACTTC	CASMPLNAGAYEQYF
-	-	TRBV27	TRBJ1-5	TGTGCCAGCAGTTTATCGGAGAATCAGCCCCAGCATTTT	CASSLSENQPQHF
-	-	TRBV5-1	TRBJ2-1	TGCGCCAGCAGCTCCGGTTCGGGAACCTACAATGAGCAGTTCTTC	CASSSGSGTYNEQFF
once	TRBD1	TRBV6-1	TRBJ2-7	TGTGCCAGCAGTGAAGCGTGGCCGGGACAGGGCTACGAGCAGTACTTC	CASSEAWPGQGYEQYF